Each of the 29 T cell receptor beta chains below was sequenced from the same sample in a study of blood T cell repertoires in COVID-19. Generated by immunoSEQ multiplex PCR, the TCRdb table keeps only in-frame clones and is missing some. The table has 70,000 or so clones, approximately 90% seen once. Material for sequencing was peripheral blood. The receptor source for this set is a man aged 25-40 years with acute or convalescent COVID-19.

This chain links TRBV5-1 with TRBJ2-7, with a weak D call TRBD2 (6 bases). In germline, CDR1 is SGHRS, CDR2 YFSETQ. The CDR3 runs to 13 residues. V was pared by 4 bases and J by 3 bases, with 11 bases between. The CDR3 DNA reads TGCGCCAGCAGCCCCGGGGGTAACTACGAGCAGTACTTC. It translates to CASSPGGNYEQYF.

The V gene is TRBV5-4, the J gene TRBJ2-2, with TRBD1 as a possible D gene (5 bases). The CDR3 spans 15 residues. V was clipped by 0 bases and J by 1 base, with 7 bases between them. CDR1 and CDR2 (germline): SGHNT, YYREEE (reference sequence). The DNA for the CDR3 is TGTGCCAGCAGCTTGGGACAGCAGAACACCGGGGAGCTGTTTTTT. Amino acids: CASSLGQQNTGELFF.

This sequence joins TRBV6-1 and TRBJ1-1; D possibly corresponds to TRBD1 (5 bases). The CDR3 has 13 residues. Germline V gene sequence: CDR1 MNHNS, CDR2 SASEGT. The ends were cut back, 3 bases at V and 1 base at J, with 6 bases in the middle. CDR3 bases: TGTGCCAGCAGTGATCAGGGGAACACTGAAGCTTTCTTT. Its translation: CASSDQGNTEAFF.

J is TRBJ1-1 and V is TRBV3-1 (or the pseudogene TRBV3-2); TRBD1 matches at 8 bases. Germline V CDR1 and CDR2: LGHDT, YNNKEL (reference sequence). V dropped 3 bases and J dropped 4; count of bases not matched to a gene: 4. This CDR3 has 14 residues. The CDR3 region has the DNA TGTGCCAGCAGCCAGACAGGGGTTGGCACTGAAGCTTTCTTT. Amino acid sequence: CASSQTGVGTEAFF.

V usage is TRBV5-4 and J usage is TRBJ2-3; 7 bases are shared with TRBD1. This CDR3 region has 14 residues. The J segment lost 5 bases and the V segment lost 2 bases, leaving 5 bases of the junction unmatched. The germline V gene has CDR1 SGHNT and CDR2 YYREEE (reference sequence). The CDR3: CASSFLTGKDTQYF. DNA of the CDR3: TGTGCCAGCAGCTTCCTGACAGGGAAAGATACGCAGTATTTT.

The chain employs TRBV7-8 and TRBJ2-2; D gene ambiguous. The CDR3 contains 16 residues. The germline V and J ends were trimmed by 1 base and 2 bases, with 11 bases remaining between them. Germline V CDR1 and CDR2: SGHVS, FQNEAQ. The CDR3 nucleotides are TGTGCCAGCAGCTTAGATGTTGGCGGAAACACCGGGGAGCTGTTTTTT. The encoded protein is CASSLDVGGNTGELFF.

The chain couples TRBV19 to TRBJ2-3; the D gene is possibly TRBD2 (5 bases). The CDR3 has 14 residues. V was trimmed by 3 bases and J by 8 bases, leaving 15 bases between them. Looked up from germline, CDR1 is LNHDA and CDR2 is SQIVND (reference sequence). The CDR3 sequence: CASSIRGFLGTQYF. The CDR3 bases are TGTGCCAGTAGTATCCGGGGATTTCTAGGTACGCAGTATTTT.

This chain joins TRBV2 and TRBJ2-5; tentative D call: TRBD1 (6 bases). Germline assignment: CDR1 SNHLY and CDR2 FYNNEI. This CDR3 has 15 residues. Trimming cost V 3 bases and J 5 bases, with 16 bases left between them. The CDR3 DNA sequence: TGTGCCAGCAGTGAGAGAACAGGGCGGCGGGAGACCCAGTACTTC. Encoded protein: CASSERTGRRETQYF.

This clone occurred once. This sequence joins TRBV6-1 and TRBJ1-2; tentative D call: TRBD1 (5 bases). The germline gives CDR1 MNHNS, CDR2 SASEGT. Trimming took off 2 bases at V and 6 bases at J, with 13 bases between the two ends. This CDR3 has 14 residues. The CDR3 DNA sequence: TGTGCCAGCAGTGAATCCCAGGGATGGGATGGCTACACCTTC. It translates to CASSESQGWDGYTF.

The genes are TRBV19 and TRBJ2-7, with a weak D call TRBD2 (6 bases). V was trimmed by 8 bases and J by 0 bases, leaving 14 bases between them. Germline V gives CDR1 LNHDA, CDR2 SQIVND (reference sequence). The CDR3 spans 14 residues. CDR3 amino acids: CASAGLHSSYEQYF. CDR3 nucleotides: TGTGCCAGTGCGGGACTCCATAGCTCCTACGAGCAGTACTTC. The whole variable domain, filled in from reference TRBV19 and TRBJ2-7, reads DGGITQSPKYLFRKEGQNVTLSCEQNLNHDAMYWYRQDPGQGLRLIYYSQIVNDFQKGDIAEGYSVSREKKESFPLTVTSAQKNPTAFYLCASAGLHSSYEQYFGPGTRLTVT.

This clone was seen a few times. The rearrangement uses TRBV27 and TRBJ1-2; 10 nucleotides line up with TRBD1. Germline trimming cut 3 bases from V and 4 bases from J; bases unmatched to any gene: 5. CDR1 MNHEY and CDR2 SMNVEV come from the germline V gene (reference sequence). This CDR3 has 15 residues. In DNA form, the CDR3 reads TGTGCCAGCAGTTTCTCCGGGACAGGGGCCTATGGCTACACCTTC. Protein: CASSFSGTGAYGYTF.

This clone was picked up a small number of times. The V call is TRBV4-2, the J call TRBJ2-1; the D is unclear. The germline CDR1 and CDR2 sequences are LGHNA and YNFKEQ. The CDR3 spans 16 residues. The V end lost 0 bases, the J end lost 0 bases, and 9 bases lay between the germline ends. The CDR3, as DNA: TGTGCCAGCAGCCAAGAGTCTACCCGCTCCTACAATGAGCAGTTCTTC. Protein product: CASSQESTRSYNEQFF.

This chain connects TRBV6-5 to TRBJ2-7, with D possibly being TRBD1 (6 bases). Between the trimmed V and J ends, which lost 2 bases and 3 bases, there was a span of 8 bases. Germline values: CDR1 MNHEY, CDR2 SVGAGI. The CDR3 runs to 13 residues. CDR3 sequence reads: CASSYLTGYEQYF. The CDR3 DNA reads TGTGCCAGCAGTTACCTGACAGGCTACGAGCAGTACTTC.

This clone was recorded at least ten times. The V gene is TRBV27, the J gene TRBJ1-1; 7 bases are a match to TRBD1. The V segment lost 5 bases and the J segment 4 bases; nucleotides outside the gene matches: 7. Germline loops: CDR1 MNHEY, CDR2 SMNVEV (reference sequence). This CDR3 has 14 residues. The CDR3: CASSDRDSRTEAFF. The CDR3 coding sequence is TGTGCCAGCAGTGATCGGGACAGTCGCACTGAAGCTTTCTTT.

The CDR3 bases are TGTGCCAGCAGCCTGACAGGGGGCACAGATACGCAGTATTTT. This sequence encodes CASSLTGGTDTQYF. This chain connects TRBV7-9 to TRBJ2-3, with TRBD1 identical over 8 bases. Trimming took 5 bases from V and 1 from J; bases not matched to a gene: 2. CDR3 length: 14 amino acids. The germline gives CDR1 SEHNR, CDR2 FQNEAQ (reference sequence). Variable domain in full (rest from reference TRBV7-9 and TRBJ2-3): DTGVSQNPRHKITKRGQNVTFRCDPISEHNRLYWYRQTLGQGPEFLTYFQNEAQLEKSRLLSDRFSAERPKGSFSTLEIQRTEQGDSAMYLCASSLTGGTDTQYFGPGTRLTVL.

A single count supports this clone. The chain couples TRBV24-1 to TRBJ2-1, with D perhaps TRBD1 (6 bases). V lost 5 bases and J 7 bases, leaving 14 bases between the germline ends. The CDR3 runs 14 residues. CDR1 is KGHDR and CDR2 is SFDVKD in the germline V gene. As DNA, the CDR3 is TGTGCCACCAGTGGGCGGACAGCGAGTAATGAGCAGTTCTTC. Its protein product is CATSGRTASNEQFF.

The V call is TRBV6-5, the J call TRBJ1-6, with D tentatively TRBD1 (5 bases). This CDR3 region has 15 residues. V dropped 0 bases and J dropped 7 bases, with 10 bases sitting between them. CDR1 is MNHEY and CDR2 is SVGAGI in the germline V gene. This CDR3 is CASSYSRAGNSPLHF. CDR3 DNA: TGTGCCAGCAGTTACTCTCGGGCAGGGAATTCACCCCTCCACTTT.

The V and J genes are TRBV3-1 (or the pseudogene TRBV3-2) and TRBJ2-2; D is perhaps TRBD1 (5 bases). CDR1 is LGHDT, CDR2 YNNKEL, per germline (reference sequence). V lost 6 bases, J lost 0 bases, and 11 bases lay in between. The CDR3 runs to 15 residues. This chain's CDR3 is CASSPRTPNTGELFF. In nucleotides, the CDR3 is TGTGCCAGCAGTCCTAGGACACCGAACACCGGGGAGCTGTTTTTT.

J is TRBJ2-3 and V is TRBV7-6; 14 bases are a match to TRBD2. With V trimmed by 4 bases and J by 2 bases, 11 bases remained unmatched. The CDR3 loop spans 19 amino acids. The V gene's germline CDR1 is SGHVS and CDR2 FNYEAQ. This CDR3 is CASSSGLAGDTVFTDTQYF. In DNA form, the CDR3 reads TGTGCCAGCAGCTCGGGACTAGCGGGGGATACGGTGTTCACAGATACGCAGTATTTT. The whole variable domain, remainder taken from reference TRBV7-6 and TRBJ2-3, is GAGVSQSPRYKVTKRGQDVALRCDPISGHVSLYWYRQALGQGPEFLTYFNYEAQQDKSGLPNDRFSAERPEGSISTLTIQRTEQRDSAMYRCASSSGLAGDTVFTDTQYFGPGTRLTVL.

The gene calls are TRBV6-4 and TRBJ1-2; the match to TRBD1 covers 12 bases. The CDR3 loop spans 15 amino acids. V was pared by 6 bases and J by 4 bases, with 6 bases of the junction left unmatched. Germline loops: CDR1 MRHNA, CDR2 SNTAGT. CDR3 residues: CASSLGTGGLYGYTF. CDR3 DNA: TGTGCCAGCAGCCTTGGGACAGGGGGCCTCTATGGCTACACCTTC.

The chain couples TRBV25-1 to TRBJ1-1; D remains ambiguous. V dropped 0 bases and J dropped 1 base, with 6 bases sitting between them. The germline gives CDR1 MGHDK, CDR2 SYGVNS. CDR3 length: 14 residues. This chain's CDR3 is CASSEYLGNTEAFF. In nucleotides, the CDR3 is TGTGCCAGCAGTGAATATCTAGGGAACACTGAAGCTTTCTTT.

The CDR3 DNA sequence: TGTGCCAGCAGCCAGGACAAAGGGCTGGGTGAGCAGTTCTTC. It encodes CASSQDKGLGEQFF. The genes are TRBV3-1 (or the pseudogene TRBV3-2) and TRBJ2-1; a weak D match, TRBD1 (5 bases). There are 14 residues in the CDR3. Germline loops: CDR1 LGHDT, CDR2 YNNKEL (reference sequence). Between the trimmed V and J ends, which lost 3 bases and 9 bases, there was a span of 15 bases.

A note on this clone: The same CDR3 can be traced to other DNA sequences in this sample. The gene calls are TRBV11-3 and TRBJ1-1; D ambiguous. With 0 bases removed from V and 2 bases from J, the gap between germline ends came to 4 bases. Per the germline V gene, CDR1 is SGHNT and CDR2 is YENEEA. The length of the CDR3 is 13 residues. For the CDR3, the DNA is TGTGCCAGCAGCTTAGACAGTAACACTGAAGCTTTCTTT. Amino acids: CASSLDSNTEAFF.

The chain carries TRBV7-2 and TRBJ1-6; maybe TRBD1 (6 bases). Trimming took 4 bases from V and 0 from J, leaving 10 bases between them. The CDR3 consists of 16 residues. Germline CDR1 and CDR2: SGHTA and FQGNSA. The CDR3 sequence is CASSSNRVSYNSPLHF. The CDR3, as DNA: TGTGCCAGCAGCTCAAACAGGGTCTCCTATAATTCACCCCTCCACTTT.

J is TRBJ2-5 and V is TRBV24-1, with 9 bases aligning to TRBD1. Losses at the gene ends were 6 bases for V and 7 bases for J; bases not matched to a gene: 5. Germline CDR1 KGHDR, CDR2 SFDVKD. This CDR3 has 13 residues. CDR3 sequence (DNA): TGTGCCACCAGTCCGGGGACAGGGTGGACCCAGTACTTC. It encodes CATSPGTGWTQYF.

The V call is TRBV6-2 or TRBV6-3, the J call TRBJ2-1; 11 bases agree with TRBD2. The germline V gene encodes CDR1 MNHEY and CDR2 SVGEGT. This CDR3 has 16 residues. Losses at the gene ends were 5 bases for V and 9 bases for J; bases not matched to a gene: 12. In nucleotides, the CDR3 is TGTGCCAGCAGTCGACCGACCGGGACTAGCGGCGGTGAGCAGTTCTTC. This sequence encodes CASSRPTGTSGGEQFF.

The V call is TRBV7-3, the J call TRBJ2-1; 10 nucleotides match TRBD1. Per germline, CDR1 SGHTA and CDR2 FQGTGA. This CDR3 comprises 15 residues. J was trimmed by 10 bases and V by 0 bases; bases with no gene match: 6. The CDR3 here is CASSLTGTGASEQFF. The CDR3 nucleotides read TGTGCCAGCAGCTTAACAGGGACAGGGGCCTCGGAGCAGTTCTTC.

V is TRBV5-1 and J is TRBJ1-2, with TRBD1 identical over 7 bases. Per germline, CDR1 SGHRS and CDR2 YFSETQ. J was trimmed by 8 bases and V by 4 bases; bases with no gene match: 14. The CDR3 totals 15 residues. This chain's CDR3 is CASSQRQGAAVGYTF. The CDR3 nucleotides are TGCGCCAGCAGCCAGAGACAGGGAGCCGCAGTAGGCTACACCTTC.

V usage is TRBV5-6 and J usage is TRBJ1-2, with D tentatively TRBD1 (5 bases). Germline values: CDR1 SGHDT, CDR2 YYEEEE. Trimming pared 2 bases from V and 6 bases from J, leaving 14 bases between. There are 14 residues in the CDR3. The CDR3 region is CASSFRQNTDGYTF. DNA for the CDR3: TGTGCCAGCAGCTTCCGACAGAACACCGATGGCTACACCTTC.